Each of the 3 T cell receptor beta chains below was sequenced from the same sample in a study of CD8 T cells in ankylosing spondylitis. TCRdb used MiXCR to reprocess the 5' RACE reads, holding one entry per CDR3 protein. The table records about 360,000 distinct CDR3 sequences, about 15% of them present only once. Sequencing was performed on blood, either unsorted or a sorted T cell fraction (not recorded which). Every receptor here comes from a male donor with ankylosing spondylitis or in good health (not recorded which).

This chain uses TRBV7-9 with TRBJ2-7, with D tentatively TRBD1 (6 bases). This CDR3 has 14 amino acids. The ends were cut back, 1 base at V and 2 bases at J, with 9 bases in the middle. Germline CDR1 SEHNR, CDR2 FQNEAQ (reference sequence). The CDR3 nucleotides read TGTGCCAGCAGCTTAGACGGGGACACCTACGAGCAGTACTTC. Translating gives CASSLDGDTYEQYF.

CDR3 amino acids: CSIRQSTGANVLTF. Here the CDR3 DNA reads TGCAGCATACGACAGAGCACTGGGGCCAACGTCCTGACTTTC. The rearrangement links TRBV29-1 to TRBJ2-6; tentative D call: TRBD1 (5 bases). The CDR3 is 14 amino acids. V shed 8 bases and J shed 2 bases, with 13 bases lying between them. Germline-derived CDR1 and CDR2 are SQVTM and ANQGSEA.

CDR3 sequence: CAWSSLYEQYF. DNA of the CDR3: TGTGCCTGGAGTTCTCTGTACGAGCAGTACTTC. The J gene is TRBJ2-7, the V gene TRBV30; D is uncertain. V was shortened by 2 bases and J by 4 bases, with 6 bases between the two germline ends. Germline V lookup: CDR1 GTSNPN, CDR2 SVGIG (reference sequence). The CDR3 is made up of 11 amino acids.